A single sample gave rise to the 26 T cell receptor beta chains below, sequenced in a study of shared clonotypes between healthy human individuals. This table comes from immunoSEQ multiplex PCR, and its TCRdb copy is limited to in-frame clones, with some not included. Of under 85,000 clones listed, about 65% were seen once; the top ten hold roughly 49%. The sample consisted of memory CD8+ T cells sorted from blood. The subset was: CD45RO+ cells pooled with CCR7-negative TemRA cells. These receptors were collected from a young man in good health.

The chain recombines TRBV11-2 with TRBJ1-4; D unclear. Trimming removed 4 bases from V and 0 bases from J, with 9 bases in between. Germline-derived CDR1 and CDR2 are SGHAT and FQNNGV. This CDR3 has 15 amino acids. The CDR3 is CASSYESSTNEKLFF. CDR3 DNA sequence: TGTGCCAGCAGCTATGAGTCTTCAACTAATGAAAAACTGTTTTTT. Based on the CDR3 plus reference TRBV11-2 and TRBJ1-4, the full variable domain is EAGVAQSPRYKIIEKRQSVAFWCNPISGHATLYWYQQILGQGPKLLIQFQNNGVVDDSQLPKDRFSAERLKGVDSTLKIQPAKLEDSAVYLCASSYESSTNEKLFFGSGTQLSVL.

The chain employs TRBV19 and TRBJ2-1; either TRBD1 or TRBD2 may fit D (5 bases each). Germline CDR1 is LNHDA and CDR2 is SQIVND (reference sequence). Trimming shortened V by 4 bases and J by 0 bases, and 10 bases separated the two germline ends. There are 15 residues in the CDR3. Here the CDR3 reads CASSKRGDSYNEQFF. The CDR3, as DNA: TGTGCCAGTAGTAAACGGGGCGACTCCTACAATGAGCAGTTCTTC. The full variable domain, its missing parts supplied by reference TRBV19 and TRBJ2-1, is DGGITQSPKYLFRKEGQNVTLSCEQNLNHDAMYWYRQDPGQGLRLIYYSQIVNDFQKGDIAEGYSVSREKKESFPLTVTSAQKNPTAFYLCASSKRGDSYNEQFFGPGTRLTVL.

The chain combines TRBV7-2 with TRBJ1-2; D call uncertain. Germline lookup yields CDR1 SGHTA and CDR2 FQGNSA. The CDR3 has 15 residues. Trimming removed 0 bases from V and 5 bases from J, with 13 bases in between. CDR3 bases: TGTGCCAGCAGCTTAGCTGTGGCTGGACCTTATGGCTACACCTTC. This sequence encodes CASSLAVAGPYGYTF.

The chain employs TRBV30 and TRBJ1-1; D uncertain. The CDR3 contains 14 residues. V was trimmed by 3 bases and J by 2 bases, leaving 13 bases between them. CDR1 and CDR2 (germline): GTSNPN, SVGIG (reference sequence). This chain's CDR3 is CAWRKVGVNTEAFF. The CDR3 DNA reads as TGTGCCTGGAGAAAGGTCGGAGTAAACACTGAAGCTTTCTTT.

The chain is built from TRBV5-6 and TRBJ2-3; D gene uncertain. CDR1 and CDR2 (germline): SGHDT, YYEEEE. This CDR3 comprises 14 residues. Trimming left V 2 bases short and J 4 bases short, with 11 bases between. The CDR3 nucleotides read TGTGCCAGCAGCTTCCCAAGCCCCTCAGATACGCAGTATTTT. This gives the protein CASSFPSPSDTQYF.

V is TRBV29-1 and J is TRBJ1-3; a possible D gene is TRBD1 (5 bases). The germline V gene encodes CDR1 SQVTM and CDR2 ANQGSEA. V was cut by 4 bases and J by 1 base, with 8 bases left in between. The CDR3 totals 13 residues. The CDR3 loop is CSVGQPSGNTIYF. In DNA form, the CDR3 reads TGCAGCGTTGGACAGCCATCTGGAAACACCATATATTTT.

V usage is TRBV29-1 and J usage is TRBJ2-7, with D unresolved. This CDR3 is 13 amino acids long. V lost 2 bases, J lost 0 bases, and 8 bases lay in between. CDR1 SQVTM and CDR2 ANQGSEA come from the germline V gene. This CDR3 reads CSVESQISYEQYF. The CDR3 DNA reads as TGCAGCGTTGAATCTCAGATCTCCTACGAGCAGTACTTC.

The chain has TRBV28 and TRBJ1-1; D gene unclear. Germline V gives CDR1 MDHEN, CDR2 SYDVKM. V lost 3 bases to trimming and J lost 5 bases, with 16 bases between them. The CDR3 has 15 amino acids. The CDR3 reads CASSFVGNLVTEAFF. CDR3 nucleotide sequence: TGTGCCAGCAGTTTTGTCGGCAACTTAGTTACTGAAGCTTTCTTT.

CDR3 DNA: TGTGCCAGCAGCCAAACCCAGACATTCTCCTACAATGAGCAGTTCTTC. This translates into CASSQTQTFSYNEQFF. The V gene is TRBV27, the J gene TRBJ2-1; D uncertain. CDR1 is MNHEY and CDR2 is SMNVEV in the germline V gene (reference sequence). V shed 6 bases and J shed 0 bases, with 15 bases lying between them. The CDR3 loop spans 16 amino acids.

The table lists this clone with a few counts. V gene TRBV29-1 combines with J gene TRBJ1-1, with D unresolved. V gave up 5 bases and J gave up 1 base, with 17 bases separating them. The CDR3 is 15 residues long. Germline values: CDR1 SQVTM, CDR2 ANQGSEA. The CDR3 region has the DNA TGCAGCGTTAGATCGGGCAGAAGATCGAACACTGAAGCTTTCTTT. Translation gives CSVRSGRRSNTEAFF. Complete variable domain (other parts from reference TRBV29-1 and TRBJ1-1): SAVISQKPSRDICQRGTSLTIQCQVDSQVTMMFWYRQQPGQSLTLIATANQGSEATYESGFVIDKFPISRPNLTFSTLTVSNMSPEDSSIYLCSVRSGRRSNTEAFFGQGTRLTVV.

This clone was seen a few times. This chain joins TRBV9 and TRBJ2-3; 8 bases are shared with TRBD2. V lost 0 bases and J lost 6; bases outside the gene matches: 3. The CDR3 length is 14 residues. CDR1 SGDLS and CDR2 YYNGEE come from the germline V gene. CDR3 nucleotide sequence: TGTGCCAGCAGCGTAGCGGGAGGGCCTGATACGCAGTATTTT. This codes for CASSVAGGPDTQYF.

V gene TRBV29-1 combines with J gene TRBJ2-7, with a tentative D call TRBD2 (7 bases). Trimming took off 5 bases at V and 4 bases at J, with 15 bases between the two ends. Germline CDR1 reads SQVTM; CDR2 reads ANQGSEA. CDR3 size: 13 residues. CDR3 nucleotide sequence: TGCAGCGTTATTAACAGGGAGGGTTACGAGCAGTACTTC. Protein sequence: CSVINREGYEQYF.

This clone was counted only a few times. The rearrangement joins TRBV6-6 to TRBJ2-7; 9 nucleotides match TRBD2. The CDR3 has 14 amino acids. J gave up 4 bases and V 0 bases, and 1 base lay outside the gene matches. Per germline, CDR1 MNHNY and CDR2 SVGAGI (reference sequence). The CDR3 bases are TGTGCCAGCAGTTACTCTAGCGGGAGTTACGAGCAGTACTTC. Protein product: CASSYSSGSYEQYF.

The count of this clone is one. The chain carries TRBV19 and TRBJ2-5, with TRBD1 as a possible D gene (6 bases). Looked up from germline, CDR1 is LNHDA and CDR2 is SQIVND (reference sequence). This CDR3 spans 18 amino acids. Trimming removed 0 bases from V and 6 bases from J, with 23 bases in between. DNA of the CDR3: TGTGCCAGTAGTATAGATCTATACTTCTCGTACAGGGAACAGACCCAGTACTTC. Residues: CASSIDLYFSYREQTQYF. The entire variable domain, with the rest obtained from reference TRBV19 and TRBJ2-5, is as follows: DGGITQSPKYLFRKEGQNVTLSCEQNLNHDAMYWYRQDPGQGLRLIYYSQIVNDFQKGDIAEGYSVSREKKESFPLTVTSAQKNPTAFYLCASSIDLYFSYREQTQYFGPGTRLLVL.

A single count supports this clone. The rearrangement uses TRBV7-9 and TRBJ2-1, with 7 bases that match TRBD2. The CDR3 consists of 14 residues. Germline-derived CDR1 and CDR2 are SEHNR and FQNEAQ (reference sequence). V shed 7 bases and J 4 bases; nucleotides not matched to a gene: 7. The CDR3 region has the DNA TGTGCCAGCAAAACTAGCGCCCTTTACAATGAGCAGTTCTTC. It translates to CASKTSALYNEQFF.

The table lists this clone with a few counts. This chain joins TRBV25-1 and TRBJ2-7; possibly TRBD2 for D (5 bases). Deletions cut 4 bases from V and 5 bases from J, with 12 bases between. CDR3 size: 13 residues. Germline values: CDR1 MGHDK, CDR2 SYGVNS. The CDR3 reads CASSGQSGDEQYF. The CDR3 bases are TGTGCCAGCAGTGGCCAGTCCGGGGACGAGCAGTACTTC.

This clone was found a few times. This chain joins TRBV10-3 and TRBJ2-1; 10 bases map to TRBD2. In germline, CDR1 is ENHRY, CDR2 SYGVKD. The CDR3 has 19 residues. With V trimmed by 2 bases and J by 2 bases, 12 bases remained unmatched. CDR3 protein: CAISEPPGGLAGAYNEQFF. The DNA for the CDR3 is TGTGCCATCAGTGAGCCGCCAGGGGGGCTAGCGGGGGCCTACAATGAGCAGTTCTTC.

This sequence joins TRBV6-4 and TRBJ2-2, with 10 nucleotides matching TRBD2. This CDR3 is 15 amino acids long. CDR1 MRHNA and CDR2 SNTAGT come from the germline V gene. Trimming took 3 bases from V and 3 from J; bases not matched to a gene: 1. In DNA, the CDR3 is TGTGCCAGCAGTGAAGCGGGAGGGCACACCGGGGAGCTGTTTTTT. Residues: CASSEAGGHTGELFF.

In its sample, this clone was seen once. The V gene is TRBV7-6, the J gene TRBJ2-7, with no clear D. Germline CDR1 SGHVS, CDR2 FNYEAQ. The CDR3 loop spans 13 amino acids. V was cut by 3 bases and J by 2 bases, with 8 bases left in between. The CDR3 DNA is TGTGCCAGCAGCTTGGAACCGACCTACGAGCAGTACTTC. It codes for CASSLEPTYEQYF.

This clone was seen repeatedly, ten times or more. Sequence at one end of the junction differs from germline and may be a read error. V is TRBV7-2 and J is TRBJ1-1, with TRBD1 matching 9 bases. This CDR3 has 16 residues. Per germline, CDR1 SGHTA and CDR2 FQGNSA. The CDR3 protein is CASSLGGTGSNAEAFF. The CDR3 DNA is TGTGCCAGCAGCTTAGGCGGGACAGGGTCGAACGCTGAAGCTTTCTTT.

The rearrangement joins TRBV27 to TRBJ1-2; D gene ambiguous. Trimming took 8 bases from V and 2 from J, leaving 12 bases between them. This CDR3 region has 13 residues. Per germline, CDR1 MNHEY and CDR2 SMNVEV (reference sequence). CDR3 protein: CASSKGINYGYTF. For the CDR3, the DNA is TGTGCCAGCTCAAAAGGGATCAACTATGGCTACACCTTC.

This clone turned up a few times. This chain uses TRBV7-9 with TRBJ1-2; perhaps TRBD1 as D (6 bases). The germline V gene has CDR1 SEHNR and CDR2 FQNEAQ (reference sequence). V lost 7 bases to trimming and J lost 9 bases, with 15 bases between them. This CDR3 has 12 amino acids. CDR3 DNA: TGTGCCAGCAAGCTAGGAGGGGGAAGCTACACCTTC. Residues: CASKLGGGSYTF. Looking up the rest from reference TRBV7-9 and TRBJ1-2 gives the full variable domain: DTGVSQNPRHKITKRGQNVTFRCDPISEHNRLYWYRQTLGQGPEFLTYFQNEAQLEKSRLLSDRFSAERPKGSFSTLEIQRTEQGDSAMYLCASKLGGGSYTFGSGTRLTVV.

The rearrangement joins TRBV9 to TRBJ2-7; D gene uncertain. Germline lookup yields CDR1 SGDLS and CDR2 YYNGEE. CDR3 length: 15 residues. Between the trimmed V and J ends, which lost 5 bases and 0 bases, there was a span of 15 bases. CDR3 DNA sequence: TGTGCCAGCAGTAAGACGGAACTTTACTCCTACGAGCAGTACTTC. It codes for CASSKTELYSYEQYF.

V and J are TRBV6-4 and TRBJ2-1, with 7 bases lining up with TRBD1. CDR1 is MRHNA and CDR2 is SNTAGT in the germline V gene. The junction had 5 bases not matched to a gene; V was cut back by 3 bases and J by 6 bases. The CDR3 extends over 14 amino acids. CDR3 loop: CASSEDRFVNEQFF. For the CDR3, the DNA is TGTGCCAGCAGTGAGGACAGGTTCGTCAATGAGCAGTTCTTC.

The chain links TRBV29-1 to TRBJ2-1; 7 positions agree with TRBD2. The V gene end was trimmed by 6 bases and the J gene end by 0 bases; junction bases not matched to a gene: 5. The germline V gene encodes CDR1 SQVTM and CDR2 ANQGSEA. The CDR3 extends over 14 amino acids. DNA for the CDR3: TGCAGCGTCCTGCGGGGGAGCTCCTACAATGAGCAGTTCTTC. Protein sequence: CSVLRGSSYNEQFF.

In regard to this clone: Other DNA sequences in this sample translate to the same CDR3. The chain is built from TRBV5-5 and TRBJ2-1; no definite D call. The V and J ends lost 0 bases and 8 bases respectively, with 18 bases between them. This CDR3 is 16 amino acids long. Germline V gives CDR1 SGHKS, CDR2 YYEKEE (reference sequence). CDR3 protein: CASSLGGTGFLDEQFF. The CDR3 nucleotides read TGTGCCAGCAGCTTGGGGGGAACTGGATTTCTCGATGAGCAGTTCTTC.